This T cell receptor (beta chain) originates from a study of shared clonotypes between healthy human individuals (dated by TCRdb to the early 2020s). For the wider study: The cohort included three men and a couple of women between 18 and 49 years of age. Between about 0.94 and 10 billion PBMCs per donor were obtained by leukapheresis. To estimate repertoire size and how much clonotypes are shared between individuals, the study performed deep sequencing of blood TCR repertoires from roughly five healthy adults. Libraries were prepared and TCR repertoires were sequenced by different laboratories using diverse techniques, in order to increase sequencing depth and limit assay-specific biases.

Using the deep immunoSEQ assay, TCR CDR3 regions were amplified from genomic DNA by multiplex PCR. Extracted genomic DNA from each cell subset was spread evenly across all wells of several immunoSEQ 96-well plates, with each plate serving as a replicate. For unsorted PBMC, each replicate PCR was loaded with roughly 0.3 ug genomic DNA, equivalent to about 30,000 T cell genomes. Ten immunoSEQ deep assay plates were used to sequence unsorted PBMC genomic DNA. The purified libraries were quantified using a Qubit 3.0 fluorometer, sized with a Bioanalyzer 2100, and then quantified again using the KAPA Library Quantification kit. Each immunoSEQ 96-well plate was sequenced on its own single-read 150-cycle Illumina NextSeq 550 flow cell. The authors' analysis ran thus. Because only junctional sequences without quality scores were contained in the immunoSEQ output, filtering matching that applied to full-length reads could not be performed. Sequences were annotated with PyIR, a Python wrapper for IgBLAST v1.9, and V/J genes and CDR3 were assigned using IMGT germline references. Reads with weak V/J assignments (E-value above 1e-6), missing CDR3, stop codons, out-of-frame junctions, or ambiguous translated residues were removed. A V3J clonotype was defined by an identical inferred V gene, J gene, and CDR3 amino acid sequence. Percentage overlap between repertoires was calculated by dividing the number of shared unique clonotypes by the size of the smaller repertoire. RTK rarefaction, the Chao1 estimator, and Recon v2.1 estimates of unobserved clonotypes were used to assess repertoire richness. TCRdb took over this immuneACCESS table, retaining in-frame rearrangements with V and J assigned. Such tables are incomplete; in checked studies, under half of the missing clones stem from an unresolved V gene, and the remainder is unexplained. The V and J calls and clone size were taken over from that table, and D and trimming were inferred from the DNA. This sample comprises hundreds of thousands of clones, around 77% of them detected only once. About 12% of the sample goes to the ten largest clones.

The donors were healthy, HIV-negative adults who had no recently reported acute infections or vaccinations. Every donor was a Caucasian adult residing in Nashville, Tennessee, USA. In the unsorted samples, 70 million to 95 million PBMCs were counted, and genomic DNA was extracted using the QIAamp DNA Blood Mini kit. After blood collection by leukapheresis, PBMCs were isolated using Ficoll-Histopaque density gradient centrifugation and then cryopreserved in the vapor phase of liquid nitrogen. General conclusions and limits of the study: Because the study included a small number of donors, the genetic and exposure-history diversity represented was limited. Pairwise subsampling indicated that sequencing depth was expected to affect the degree of clonotype sharing among donors. Only blood was sampled, and tissue TCR repertoires likely differ from those in blood.

The CDR3 runs 14 residues from the cysteine to the phenylalanine. Here the CDR3 DNA is all that survives: 42 bases in frame from base 1. The germline V gene provides CDR1 SGHDN and CDR2 FVKESK. V loses 4 bases at its end and J loses 3 bases; junction bases beyond the gene matches: 6. As concerns this clone: This clone's antigen is unknown. Base qualities are not at hand, and no much larger clone is one base apart.

The sequenced sample consisted of PBMCs. Recombination linked TRBV14 to TRBJ2-7; 7 of the junction bases match TRBD2. The receptor's source is a woman aged 40 to 50 in good health. Some clones in this sample may be carry-over from other donors' samples. The DNA reads TGTGCCAGCAGCCGGGGACTATCGGTCTACGAGCAGTACTTC. It translates to CASSRGLSVYEQYF.